This T cell receptor beta chain emerged from a study of T-cell reconstitution after alpha-beta-depleted transplantation in children. Study-wide results and caveats: Where some patients showed high TCRbeta diversity at day 60, it came from recipient T cells and thymic progenitors that had survived. Several hundred expanded graft clones reportedly supplied alpha-beta T cells about two months after transplant. By one year post-transplant, T-cell counts and diversity largely arose from T cells that were newly produced.

The CDR3 length is 17 residues. Trimming removed 1 base from V and 5 bases from J; junction bases left unmatched: 9. Germline V lookup: CDR1 LGHNA, CDR2 YNFKEQ. This clonotype occurred many times. What it binds is not known. Construction of the TCRbeta library involved unique molecular identifiers. Each CDR3 protein gets one entry after TCRdb re-called the PCR reads with MiXCR. In the table there are approximately 170,000 distinct CDR3 sequences, around 10% of which are singletons. The material was PBMCs, obtained before TCRalphabeta/CD19-depleted stem cell transplant. V and J are TRBV4-2 and TRBJ2-2; 8 nucleotides match TRBD2. The receptor's source is a boy between 2 and 10 years old with acute myeloid leukemia, due to receive a stem cell transplant. The CDR3 spells CASSQVEGLGGTGELFF. The CDR3 bases are TGTGCCAGCAGCCAAGTCGAGGGACTAGGGGGGACCGGGGAGCTGTTTTTT.